This TCR beta chain was profiled in a study of blood T cell repertoires in COVID-19. Study background: T cells, B-cell-depleted T cells, or PBMCs provided the cDNA or gDNA that served as material.

Germline loops: CDR1 SGHDT, CDR2 YYEEEE. Trimming removed 1 base from V and 0 bases from J, with 14 bases in between. The CDR3 consists of 17 residues. Study processing details: From reference gene primer amplification, estimates of nucleated cell counts were derived. Sequenced by immunoSEQ multiplex PCR; TCRdb stores in-frame clones only, minus some. V, J and clone size reflect that table, while D and trimming were determined from the DNA. The table has around 95,000 clones, 75% to 95% seen once; the top ten hold 5.1%. Sequenced input: peripheral blood. The TCR was taken from a man in his fifties with acute or convalescent COVID-19. The rearrangement uses TRBV5-6 and TRBJ1-3, with D unclear. CDR3 coding DNA: TGTGCCAGCAGCTTGAGGGTCGGGGTCAGCTCTGGAAACACCATATATTTT. Its translation: CASSLRVGVSSGNTIYF.